These T cell receptor beta chains were read from a single sample in a study of cytomegalovirus exposure and HLA in healthy donors. TCRdb keeps only in-frame clones here, not all; method: immunoSEQ multiplex PCR. The sample lists about 99,000 clones; around 73% were seen once. Sequencing was carried out using PBMCs. These receptors were obtained from a woman between 40 and 55 years old in good health and CMV-seronegative. CDR3s include the opening cysteine and the closing phenylalanine or tryptophan. The D gene is left open where the match is weak. Clone size is given for some rows only: seen once, a few or many times, or a class if the clone is expanded.

size	V	J	D	CDR3	DNA
.	TRBV7-9	TRBJ2-1	.	CASIAYTGSNEQFF	TGTGCCAGCATAGCTTACACCGGATCCAATGAGCAGTTCTTC
once	TRBV11-2	TRBJ2-3	.	CASSLDLLDTQYF	TGTGCCAGCAGCTTAGATTTATTGGATACGCAGTATTTT
.	TRBV9	TRBJ2-2	TRBD1	CASSVRQGNTGELFF	TGTGCCAGCAGCGTTCGACAGGGGAACACCGGGGAGCTGTTTTTT
.	TRBV6-4	TRBJ2-1	TRBD2	CASSRESGYNEQFF	TGTGCCAGTTCGCGGGAGTCAGGTTACAATGAGCAGTTCTTC
.	TRBV4-1	TRBJ1-5	.	CASSQDRGDQPQHF	TGCGCCAGCAGCCAAGACCGGGGGGATCAGCCCCAGCATTTT
once	TRBV25-1	TRBJ2-1	.	CASTRDTYNEQFF	TGTGCCAGCACCAGGGATACCTACAATGAGCAGTTCTTC
.	TRBV4-3	TRBJ2-3	.	CASSQGHLSPHTDTQYF	TGCGCCAGCAGCCAAGGCCACCTTAGCCCCCACACAGATACGCAGTATTTT
.	TRBV7-9	TRBJ2-3	TRBD1	CSSSPPGTGVLDTQYF	TGTTCCAGCAGCCCTCCGGGGACAGGGGTTTTAGATACGCAGTATTTT
.	TRBV6-5	TRBJ2-3	TRBD2	CASSSGSGGVPDTQYF	TGTGCCAGCAGTTCAGGGAGCGGGGGGGTTCCAGATACGCAGTATTTT
.	TRBV9	TRBJ2-1	TRBD2	CASSVALAGIYNEQFF	TGTGCCAGCAGCGTAGCACTAGCGGGGATCTACAATGAGCAGTTCTTC
.	TRBV9	TRBJ1-2	TRBD1	CASSPRQGPNYGYTF	TGTGCCAGCAGCCCTCGACAGGGACCTAACTATGGCTACACCTTC
.	TRBV7-2	TRBJ1-1	.	CASSHRGNTEAFF	TGTGCCAGCAGTCATAGGGGGAACACTGAAGCTTTCTTT
.	TRBV5-4	TRBJ2-3	TRBD1	CASSLSQGAADTQYF	TGTGCCAGCAGCTTGTCACAGGGGGCCGCAGATACGCAGTATTTT
.	TRBV10-3	TRBJ2-1	TRBD2	CAISELGTSGPSYNEQFF	TGTGCCATCAGTGAGTTAGGGACTAGCGGGCCCTCCTACAATGAGCAGTTCTTC
.	TRBV7-9	TRBJ2-7	.	CASSYTGNEQYF	TGTGCCAGCAGCTATACAGGGAACGAGCAGTACTTC
.	TRBV19	TRBJ1-5	.	CASSIEGIQPQHF	TGTGCCAGTAGTATAGAGGGCATCCAGCCCCAGCATTTT
.	TRBV7-2	TRBJ2-7	TRBD2	CASSLGAGAYEQYF	TGTGCCAGCAGCTTGGGAGCGGGAGCGTACGAGCAGTACTTC
.	TRBV18	TRBJ1-5	TRBD1	CASSPTGDSNQPQHF	TGTGCCAGCTCACCTACAGGGGATAGCAATCAGCCCCAGCATTTT
.	TRBV28	TRBJ1-5	.	CASGPGGQPQHF	TGTGCCAGCGGGCCGGGAGGTCAGCCCCAGCATTTT
.	TRBV30	TRBJ1-3	.	CAWRYSMPGNTIYF	TGTGCCTGGAGGTACAGTATGCCTGGAAACACCATATATTTT
.	TRBV5-1	TRBJ2-1	TRBD2	CASKGLAGPSSYNEQFF	TGCGCCAGCAAGGGACTAGCGGGCCCGAGCTCCTACAATGAGCAGTTCTTC
.	TRBV28	TRBJ2-7	TRBD2	CASSSPGGGRIYEQYF	TGTGCCAGCAGTTCACCCGGGGGGGGGCGGATATACGAGCAGTACTTC
.	TRBV19	TRBJ1-2	TRBD1	CASSPTGVEDYGYTF	TGTGCCAGTAGTCCGACAGGGGTAGAGGACTATGGCTACACCTTC
few	TRBV7-9	TRBJ1-5	.	CASSSASGGKPQHF	TGTGCCAGCAGCTCTGCCTCGGGCGGGAAGCCCCAGCATTTT
.	TRBV29-1	TRBJ1-2	.	CSVQTGSNYGYTF	TGCAGCGTCCAGACTGGTTCTAACTATGGCTACACCTTC
.	TRBV28	TRBJ2-7	TRBD2	CASSPTTGTSWRYEQYF	TGTGCCAGCAGTCCCACAACCGGGACTAGTTGGCGATACGAGCAGTACTTC
.	TRBV9	TRBJ2-2	TRBD2	CASSVVAGVPGELFF	TGTGCCAGCAGCGTAGTAGCGGGAGTACCCGGGGAGCTGTTTTTT
.	TRBV28	TRBJ1-5	.	CATPTGKMGSNQPQHF	TGTGCCACCCCCACGGGGAAGATGGGTAGCAATCAGCCCCAGCATTTT
.	TRBV28	TRBJ1-6	TRBD1	CASSSPTGGSPLHF	TGTGCCAGCAGTTCCCCGACAGGGGGATCACCCCTCCACTTT
.	TRBV28	TRBJ2-7	.	CASSLLGSYEQYF	TGTGCCAGCAGTTTATTGGGCAGCTACGAGCAGTACTTC
.	TRBV6-6	TRBJ2-1	TRBD1	CASSRRQGNNEQFF	TGTGCCAGCAGCCGCCGACAGGGGAACAATGAGCAGTTCTTC
.	TRBV28	TRBJ2-5	TRBD2	CASSPGLAGGETQYF	TGTGCCAGCAGTCCCGGACTAGCGGGTGGGGAGACCCAGTACTTC
.	TRBV28	TRBJ1-6	TRBD1	CAVRTGGNSPLHF	TGTGCCGTCCGGACAGGGGGAAATTCACCCCTCCACTTT
.	TRBV28	TRBJ1-1	.	CASSRTGVSMNTEAFF	TGTGCCAGCAGCCGAACGGGAGTTTCAATGAACACTGAAGCTTTCTTT
.	TRBV7-9	TRBJ2-5	TRBD2	CASSSPTSPQETQYF	TGTGCCAGCAGCTCGCCGACTAGCCCTCAAGAGACCCAGTACTTC
.	TRBV28	TRBJ1-2	TRBD1	CASSQGQNYGYTF	TGTGCCAGCAGCCAGGGACAGAACTATGGCTACACCTTC
once	TRBV28	TRBJ2-5	TRBD1	CASSSPGQGTETQYF	TGTGCCAGCAGTTCCCCGGGACAGGGAACGGAGACCCAGTACTTC